Shown below are 28 T cell receptor beta chains from a single sample sequenced in a study of cytomegalovirus exposure and HLA in healthy donors. In the PCR, 60 Vbeta and 13 Jbeta primers were used. Profiling relied on immunoSEQ multiplex PCR, and the TCRdb table lists in-frame clones only, not all of them. The sample includes about 130,000 clones, roughly 85% seen only once; the top ten take around 19%. The sequencing input was PBMCs. Receptors originate from a man aged 18 to 30 in good health and CMV-seropositive.

The chain uses TRBV9 and TRBJ1-3; 7 bases fit TRBD1. The germline gives CDR1 SGDLS, CDR2 YYNGEE. The CDR3 spans 16 residues. V shed 2 bases, J shed 5 bases, and the junction held 10 bases outside the gene matches. CDR3: CASSVFLTGSRNTIYF. DNA of the CDR3: TGTGCCAGCAGCGTGTTTTTGACAGGGAGCAGAAACACCATATATTTT.

V is TRBV28 and J is TRBJ2-7, with D tentatively TRBD1 (6 bases). V was trimmed by 4 bases and J by 0 bases, leaving 19 bases between them. CDR3 length equals 17 residues. Germline values: CDR1 MDHEN, CDR2 SYDVKM. The CDR3 loop reads CASSSPGHQGTSYEQYF. The DNA for the CDR3 is TGTGCCAGCAGTTCGCCGGGACATCAAGGCACCTCCTACGAGCAGTACTTC. Complete variable domain (other parts from reference TRBV28 and TRBJ2-7): DVKVTQSSRYLVKRTGEKVFLECVQDMDHENMFWYRQDPGLGLRLIYFSYDVKMKEKGDIPEGYSVSREKKERFSLILESASTNQTSMYLCASSSPGHQGTSYEQYFGPGTRLTVT.

This rearrangement joins TRBV2 to TRBJ1-2, with D hard to call. This CDR3 comprises 11 residues. Trimming shortened V by 9 bases and J by 8 bases, and 13 bases separated the two germline ends. Germline CDR1 and CDR2: SNHLY and FYNNEI. CDR3: CARTVEIGYTF. The CDR3 nucleotides are TGTGCCAGGACTGTTGAGATCGGCTACACCTTC.

The chain's CDR3 is CASSIFGGRGYNEQFF. The CDR3, as DNA: TGTGCCAGTAGTATATTTGGGGGTAGGGGGTACAATGAGCAGTTCTTC. The chain uses TRBV19 and TRBJ2-1, with D possibly matching TRBD1 (6 bases). Deletions cut 2 bases from V and 4 bases from J, with 15 bases between. The CDR3 has 16 amino acids. Germline V CDR1 and CDR2: LNHDA, SQIVND (reference sequence).

This chain joins TRBV5-1 and TRBJ2-3; 12 bases match TRBD2. Germline V gene data show CDR1 as SGHRS and CDR2 as YFSETQ. The CDR3 runs to 17 residues. V dropped 0 bases and J dropped 2; count of bases not matched to a gene: 4. CDR3 in amino acids: CASSLDLAGGVTDTQYF. The CDR3 region has the DNA TGCGCCAGCAGCTTGGATCTAGCGGGGGGGGTCACAGATACGCAGTATTTT.

V is TRBV27 and J is TRBJ1-2; D is possibly TRBD1 (5 bases). The V gene's germline CDR1 is MNHEY and CDR2 SMNVEV (reference sequence). CDR3 length: 14 amino acids. V lost 1 base to trimming and J lost 3 bases, with 9 bases between them. The DNA of the CDR3 is TGTGCCAGCAGTTTATTCGGGGGAGACTATGGCTACACCTTC. It is translated as CASSLFGGDYGYTF.

This chain connects TRBV2 to TRBJ1-6; the match to TRBD1 covers 8 bases. Germline V lookup: CDR1 SNHLY, CDR2 FYNNEI. The junction had 3 bases not matched to a gene; V was cut back by 0 bases and J by 8 bases. The CDR3 runs 15 residues. CDR3 loop: CASSEATGGDSPLHF. As DNA, the CDR3 is TGTGCCAGCAGTGAAGCTACAGGGGGGGATTCACCCCTCCACTTT.

J is TRBJ2-7 and V is TRBV21-1; the table's D call, TRBD1, has no DNA check behind it. TRBV21-1 is recorded as a pseudogene. The CDR3 has 11 amino acids. Written as DNA, the CDR3 is TGTGCCGGGCCTGGGCCCTACGAGCAGTACTTC. Translation gives CAGPGPYEQYF.

The V gene is TRBV5-6, the J gene TRBJ2-3, with 8 bases fitting TRBD2. Germline V lookup: CDR1 SGHDT, CDR2 YYEEEE. The CDR3 loop spans 13 amino acids. Trimming cost V 4 bases and J 7 bases; bases outside gene matches: 5. The CDR3 protein is CASSTGTRNTQYF. The CDR3 DNA follows: TGTGCCAGCAGCACCGGGACTAGAAATACGCAGTATTTT.

This chain links TRBV19 with TRBJ2-1; TRBD2 agrees at 10 bases. V trimming: 5 bases; J trimming: 4 bases; junction bases outside the gene matches: 5. Germline CDR1 reads LNHDA; CDR2 reads SQIVND (reference sequence). The CDR3 runs 15 residues. In DNA form, the CDR3 reads TGTGCCAGTAGTGAAGGACTAGCGGTATACAATGAGCAGTTCTTC. Protein product: CASSEGLAVYNEQFF. The whole variable domain, filled in from reference TRBV19 and TRBJ2-1, reads DGGITQSPKYLFRKEGQNVTLSCEQNLNHDAMYWYRQDPGQGLRLIYYSQIVNDFQKGDIAEGYSVSREKKESFPLTVTSAQKNPTAFYLCASSEGLAVYNEQFFGPGTRLTVL.

The chain couples TRBV28 to TRBJ1-4, with TRBD1 matching 10 bases. This CDR3 is built from 15 residues. Looked up from germline, CDR1 is MDHEN and CDR2 is SYDVKM. J lost 10 bases, V lost 4 bases, and 9 bases had no gene match. The CDR3 nucleotides are TGTGCCAGCAGTTCCCGACAGGGGGCGGAGGGAAAACTGTTTTTT. This sequence encodes CASSSRQGAEGKLFF.

This sequence joins TRBV5-1 and TRBJ1-6, with D unclear. This CDR3 is built from 16 residues. The V end lost 0 bases, the J end lost 6 bases, and 13 bases lay between the germline ends. Germline V gene data show CDR1 as SGHRS and CDR2 as YFSETQ. CDR3 sequence (DNA): TGCGCCAGCAGCTTGGAGAGTCGGGCGGGTAATTCACCCCTCCACTTT. It encodes CASSLESRAGNSPLHF.

The chain employs TRBV5-1 and TRBJ2-1, with 11 bases fitting TRBD2. The germline V gene has CDR1 SGHRS and CDR2 YFSETQ. CDR3 length: 16 amino acids. V lost 3 bases and J lost 1; bases outside the gene matches: 3. The CDR3 protein is CASSWGLAESYNEQFF. The CDR3 DNA sequence: TGCGCCAGCAGCTGGGGACTAGCGGAATCCTACAATGAGCAGTTCTTC.

V usage is TRBV4-2 and J usage is TRBJ2-6; 8 bases line up with TRBD1. V was clipped by 0 bases and J by 1 base; unmatched bases: 5. This CDR3 has 18 residues. CDR1 and CDR2 (germline): LGHNA, YNFKEQ. CDR3 amino acids: CASSQDSQGASGANVLTF. The CDR3, as DNA: TGTGCCAGCAGCCAAGACAGTCAGGGGGCGTCTGGGGCCAACGTCCTGACTTTC.

The gene calls are TRBV6-5 and TRBJ1-4, with TRBD1 identical over 7 bases. The CDR3 has 15 residues. Trimming at V came to 2 bases and at J to 8 bases, leaving 8 bases not matched to a gene. CDR1 MNHEY and CDR2 SVGAGI come from the germline V gene. The CDR3 coding sequence is TGTGCCAGCAGTTACGGAGACAGGGACGACGAAAAACTGTTTTTT. This encodes CASSYGDRDDEKLFF.

The CDR3 region has the DNA TGTGCCAGCAGTCCGGGAGGGGGCCCTCATGAGCAGTTCTTC. Translation: CASSPGGGPHEQFF. The J gene is TRBJ2-1, the V gene TRBV27; D is possibly TRBD2 (8 bases). This CDR3 contains 14 residues. The V gene lost 5 bases and the J gene lost 8 bases, with 16 bases spanning the gap. The germline V gene encodes CDR1 MNHEY and CDR2 SMNVEV (reference sequence).

The chain links TRBV9 to TRBJ2-3; 11 nucleotides agree with TRBD2. V lost 4 bases to trimming and J lost 0 bases; unmatched junction nucleotides: 1. The CDR3 loop spans 15 amino acids. Germline V gene sequence: CDR1 SGDLS, CDR2 YYNGEE. The CDR3 loop is CASSPSGGSTDTQYF. Written as DNA, the CDR3 is TGTGCCAGCAGCCCTAGCGGGGGGAGCACAGATACGCAGTATTTT.

The rearrangement uses TRBV6-6 and TRBJ1-5; a weak D match, TRBD1 (5 bases). V lost 5 bases, J lost 4 bases, and 9 bases lay in between. This CDR3 contains 13 residues. Germline CDR1 MNHNY, CDR2 SVGAGI (reference sequence). Here the CDR3 reads CASSGDRNQPQHF. The CDR3 DNA sequence: TGTGCCAGCAGTGGTGACAGAAATCAGCCCCAGCATTTT.

J is TRBJ1-4 and V is TRBV2; no reliable D call. The V end was cut by 5 bases, the J end by 4 bases, with 14 bases between. The germline gives CDR1 SNHLY, CDR2 FYNNEI. The CDR3 consists of 15 residues. The CDR3: CASSPSAGINEKLFF. The CDR3 DNA is TGTGCCAGCAGTCCCTCCGCGGGGATTAATGAAAAACTGTTTTTT.

DNA of the CDR3: TGTGCCTCCCGGGACAGGGGCTCGGACATTCAGTACTTC. As protein: CASRDRGSDIQYF. This chain connects TRBV6-5 to TRBJ2-4, with 10 bases that match TRBD1. The CDR3 sequence is 13 residues long. The V segment lost 11 bases and the J segment 8 bases; nucleotides outside the gene matches: 9. The germline gives CDR1 MNHEY, CDR2 SVGAGI.

The gene calls are TRBV14 and TRBJ1-1; D unclear. Germline CDR1 SGHDN, CDR2 FVKESK. The CDR3 extends over 13 amino acids. V was clipped by 5 bases and J by 1 base, with 8 bases between them. In DNA, the CDR3 is TGTGCCAGCAGCATCCGGGGGAACACTGAAGCTTTCTTT. Protein: CASSIRGNTEAFF.

J is TRBJ1-3 and V is TRBV7-2, with TRBD1 as a possible D gene (5 bases). CDR1 is SGHTA and CDR2 is FQGNSA in the germline V gene. The CDR3 covers 16 residues. Trimming stripped 2 bases from V and 2 bases from J, with 13 bases between. The CDR3 region has the DNA TGTGCCAGCAGCTTATCCTGGGGCCCTACTGGAAACACCATATATTTT. This codes for CASSLSWGPTGNTIYF.

This chain links TRBV6-5 with TRBJ2-7, with 10 bases identical to TRBD1. Losses at the gene ends were 4 bases for V and 5 bases for J; bases not matched to a gene: 11. CDR1 is MNHEY and CDR2 is SVGAGI in the germline V gene. The CDR3 contains 16 residues. The CDR3 coding sequence is TGTGCCAGCAGTTTCGGGACAGGGGAAATTGGGGACGAGCAGTACTTC. This encodes CASSFGTGEIGDEQYF.

V usage is TRBV2 and J usage is TRBJ1-6; the D gene is possibly TRBD1 (6 bases). The CDR3 is 15 residues long. Germline CDR1 and CDR2: SNHLY and FYNNEI. V lost 6 bases to trimming and J lost 5 bases, with 14 bases between them. CDR3 in DNA: TGTGCCAGCAGGGAACAGGGATCCGATAATTCACCCCTCCACTTT. Translated: CASREQGSDNSPLHF.

This clone has only one observation. The gene calls are TRBV28 and TRBJ1-5; a possible D gene is TRBD1 (5 bases). CDR3 length equals 14 residues. V lost 6 bases, J lost 3 bases, and 12 bases lay in between. Germline V lookup: CDR1 MDHEN, CDR2 SYDVKM. The CDR3 DNA reads TGTGCCAGCAGCGAAGACAGTTACAATCAGCCCCAGCATTTT. Amino acids: CASSEDSYNQPQHF.

For this clone: The identical CDR3 is also encoded by other nucleotide sequences in the sample. The V and J genes are TRBV6-5 and TRBJ2-2, with TRBD2 as a possible D gene (6 bases). Per germline, CDR1 MNHEY and CDR2 SVGAGI. Trimming shortened V by 5 bases and J by 0 bases, and 10 bases separated the two germline ends. This CDR3 is built from 15 residues. This chain's CDR3 is CASSRDSANTGELFF. DNA of the CDR3: TGTGCCAGCAGTCGGGACTCCGCGAACACCGGGGAGCTGTTTTTT.

The rearrangement links TRBV27 to TRBJ1-2; 8 nucleotides line up with TRBD1. Unmatched junction bases numbered 11, after V lost 4 bases and J lost 10 bases. This CDR3 has 14 amino acids. Germline assignment: CDR1 MNHEY and CDR2 SMNVEV (reference sequence). CDR3 sequence: CASSSYGQGQDYTF. The CDR3 DNA sequence: TGTGCCAGCAGTTCCTACGGACAGGGTCAGGACTACACCTTC.

The genes are TRBV30 and TRBJ1-5, with D perhaps TRBD1 (5 bases). V lost 5 bases and J lost 2, with 10 bases in between. CDR3 length: 13 amino acids. Looked up from germline, CDR1 is GTSNPN and CDR2 is SVGIG (reference sequence). CDR3 in amino acids: CAWDEGGNQPQHF. CDR3 nucleotide sequence: TGTGCCTGGGACGAAGGGGGCAATCAGCCCCAGCATTTT.